The rows below give T cell receptor beta chains drawn from one sample of a study of CD8 T cells in Susac syndrome. From the immunoSEQ multiplex PCR reads, TCRdb called clonotypes with MiXCR, one entry per CDR3 protein. The sample comprises roughly 200,000 distinct CDR3 sequences, 90% to 95% of which are singletons, and 0.12% rests with the top ten. Material: CD4+ T cells from PBMCs. The receptors come from a human donor with Susac syndrome. Each CDR3 is given with its conserved first and last residue.

v_call: TRBV14
j_call: TRBJ2-3
cdr3_aa: CASSRDERLADTQYF

v_call: TRBV5-1
j_call: TRBJ2-2
cdr3_aa: CASSLPGANTGELFF

v_call: TRBV2
j_call: TRBJ2-3
cdr3_aa: CASRSGPGADTQYF

v_call: TRBV7-9
j_call: TRBJ1-4
cdr3_aa: CASSLAATNEKLFF

v_call: TRBV6-5
j_call: TRBJ2-2
cdr3_aa: CASSWQGYTGELFF

v_call: TRBV3-1
j_call: TRBJ1-1
cdr3_aa: CASSNRGDTEAFF

v_call: TRBV20-1
j_call: TRBJ1-4
cdr3_aa: CSARRATNEKLFF

v_call: TRBV24-1
j_call: TRBJ1-6
cdr3_aa: CATSDLDSESDSPLHF

v_call: TRBV6-4
j_call: TRBJ1-1
cdr3_aa: CASSPDGPPTEAFF

v_call: TRBV18
j_call: TRBJ2-3
cdr3_aa: CASSPQGATSTDTQYF

v_call: TRBV20-1
j_call: TRBJ1-2
cdr3_aa: CSARVPWFGQGDLNGYTF

v_call: TRBV20-1
j_call: TRBJ2-3
cdr3_aa: CSARIAAQLSDTQYF

v_call: TRBV30
j_call: TRBJ1-1
cdr3_aa: CAWRLMNTEAFF

v_call: TRBV4-3
j_call: TRBJ2-2
cdr3_aa: CASGLSGTGGRGELFF

v_call: TRBV29-1
j_call: TRBJ1-1
cdr3_aa: CSVRTGPYTEAFF

v_call: TRBV3-1
j_call: TRBJ2-2
cdr3_aa: CASSQSGPGGELFF

v_call: TRBV29-1
j_call: TRBJ2-3
cdr3_aa: CSAGQGARDTQYF

v_call: TRBV7-6
j_call: TRBJ1-3
cdr3_aa: CASSLGGDLGGGNTIYF

v_call: TRBV6-5
j_call: TRBJ2-1
cdr3_aa: CASSSPGSSDPDEQFF

v_call: TRBV10-3
j_call: TRBJ1-5
cdr3_aa: CAISQGQGGNQPQHF

v_call: TRBV7-8
j_call: TRBJ1-6
cdr3_aa: CASSSRTGVTGSPLHF

v_call: TRBV12-3/TRBV12-4
j_call: TRBJ1-1
cdr3_aa: CASSPVGGWYTEAFF

v_call: TRBV6-2/TRBV6-3
j_call: TRBJ2-7
cdr3_aa: CASTWGYEQYF

v_call: TRBV7-9
j_call: TRBJ2-5
cdr3_aa: CASTPVETQYF

v_call: TRBV24-1
j_call: TRBJ1-4
cdr3_aa: CGTGSNEKLFF

v_call: TRBV7-2
j_call: TRBJ2-5
cdr3_aa: CASSLVAAETQYF

v_call: TRBV20-1
j_call: TRBJ1-2
cdr3_aa: CSARDPSLANYGYTF

v_call: TRBV29-1
j_call: TRBJ2-3
cdr3_aa: CSVATGATDTQYF